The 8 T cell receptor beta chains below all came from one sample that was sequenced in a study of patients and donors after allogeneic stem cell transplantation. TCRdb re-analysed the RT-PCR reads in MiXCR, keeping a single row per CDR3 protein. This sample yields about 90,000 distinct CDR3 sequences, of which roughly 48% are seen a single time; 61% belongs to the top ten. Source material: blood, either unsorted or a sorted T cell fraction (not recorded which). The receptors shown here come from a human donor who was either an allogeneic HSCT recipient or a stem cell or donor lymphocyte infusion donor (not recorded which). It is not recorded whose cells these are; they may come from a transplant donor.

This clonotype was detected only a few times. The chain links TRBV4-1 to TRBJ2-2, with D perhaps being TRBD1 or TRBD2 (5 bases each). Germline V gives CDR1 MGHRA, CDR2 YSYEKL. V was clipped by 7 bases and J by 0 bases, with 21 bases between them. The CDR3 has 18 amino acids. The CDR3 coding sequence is TGCGCCAGCACTCGGGACGGGGTCGGTAAAGCGAACACCGGGGAGCTGTTTTTT. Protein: CASTRDGVGKANTGELFF.

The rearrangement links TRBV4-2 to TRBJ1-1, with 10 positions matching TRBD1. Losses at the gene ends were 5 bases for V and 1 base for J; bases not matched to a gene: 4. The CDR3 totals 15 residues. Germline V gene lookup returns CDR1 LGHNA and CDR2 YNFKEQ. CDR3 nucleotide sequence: TGTGCCAGCAGCAGGGGGACAGGGGCGAACACTGAAGCTTTCTTT. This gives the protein CASSRGTGANTEAFF.

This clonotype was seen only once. The CDR3 loop reads CASSAPRDRGNIQYF. CDR3 nucleotide sequence: TGTGCCAGCAGTGCGCCCCGGGACAGGGGTAACATTCAGTACTTC. The chain carries TRBV27 and TRBJ2-4, with 10 positions matching TRBD1. The CDR3 covers 15 residues. CDR1 MNHEY and CDR2 SMNVEV come from the germline V gene (reference sequence). The V gene end was trimmed by 5 bases and the J gene end by 7 bases; junction bases not matched to a gene: 8.

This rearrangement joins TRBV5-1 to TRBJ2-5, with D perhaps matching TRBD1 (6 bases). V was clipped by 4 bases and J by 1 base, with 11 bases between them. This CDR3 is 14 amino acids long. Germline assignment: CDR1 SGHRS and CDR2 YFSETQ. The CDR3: CASSPGTTQETQYF. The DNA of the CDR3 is TGCGCCAGCAGCCCGGGGACAACCCAAGAGACCCAGTACTTC.

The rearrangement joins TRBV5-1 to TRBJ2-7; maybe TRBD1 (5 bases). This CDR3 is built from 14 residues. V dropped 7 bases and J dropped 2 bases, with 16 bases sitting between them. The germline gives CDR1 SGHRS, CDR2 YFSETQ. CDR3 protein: CASSPWAGPYEQYF. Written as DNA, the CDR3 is TGCGCCAGCTCCCCCTGGGCAGGGCCCTACGAGCAGTACTTC.

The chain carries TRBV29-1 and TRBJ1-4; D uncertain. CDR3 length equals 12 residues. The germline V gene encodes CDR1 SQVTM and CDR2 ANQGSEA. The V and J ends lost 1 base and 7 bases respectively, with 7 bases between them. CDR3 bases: TGCAGCGTTGAAGGGCTTGGTGAAAAACTGTTTTTT. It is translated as CSVEGLGEKLFF. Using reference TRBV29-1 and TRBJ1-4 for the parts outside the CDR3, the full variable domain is SAVISQKPSRDICQRGTSLTIQCQVDSQVTMMFWYRQQPGQSLTLIATANQGSEATYESGFVIDKFPISRPNLTFSTLTVSNMSPEDSSIYLCSVEGLGEKLFFGSGTQLSVL.

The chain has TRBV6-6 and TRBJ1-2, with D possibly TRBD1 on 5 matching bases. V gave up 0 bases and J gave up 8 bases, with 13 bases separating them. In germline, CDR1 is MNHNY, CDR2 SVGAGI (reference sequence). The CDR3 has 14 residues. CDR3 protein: CASSYSLQGAGYTF. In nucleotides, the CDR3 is TGTGCCAGCAGTTACTCGCTTCAGGGCGCAGGCTACACCTTC.

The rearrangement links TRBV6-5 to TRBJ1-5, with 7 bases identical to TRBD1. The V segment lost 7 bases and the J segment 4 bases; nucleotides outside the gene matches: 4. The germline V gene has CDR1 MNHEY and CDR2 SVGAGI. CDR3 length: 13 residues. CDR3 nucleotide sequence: TGTGCCAGCACAGGGGGAGGTAATCAGCCCCAGCATTTT. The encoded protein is CASTGGGNQPQHF.